These 17 T cell receptor beta chains were all obtained from the same sample, sequenced in a study of T cells in tuberculosis. TCRdb keeps only in-frame clones here, not all; method: immunoSEQ multiplex PCR. This table holds roughly 45,000 clones, 90% to 95% found once. The specimen was PBMCs. These receptors were obtained from a donor between 10 and 29 years old with latent tuberculosis or without tuberculosis infection. Some clones in this sample may be carry-over from other donors' samples.

This chain uses TRBV19 with TRBJ1-3, with D unclear. Trimming removed 1 base from V and 11 bases from J, with 9 bases in between. CDR3 length equals 12 residues. Per the germline V gene, CDR1 is LNHDA and CDR2 is SQIVND (reference sequence). This CDR3 is CASSIGGNAIYF. CDR3 bases: TGTGCCAGTAGTATAGGAGGGAACGCCATATATTTT.

This chain uses TRBV4-3 with TRBJ2-7, with TRBD2 matching 9 bases. Trimming took 1 base from V and 4 from J; bases not matched to a gene: 11. Germline V gives CDR1 LGHNA, CDR2 YSLEER. The CDR3 length is 17 residues. The CDR3 bases are TGCGCCAGCAGCCAAGGAACAGCCGAGCGGGAGGCGTACGAGCAGTACTTC. Amino acid sequence: CASSQGTAEREAYEQYF.

This clone has only a few counts. This chain uses TRBV6-6 with TRBJ2-7; 10 bases line up with TRBD2. The V gene's germline CDR1 is MNHNY and CDR2 SVGAGI (reference sequence). The CDR3 length is 14 residues. Unmatched junction bases numbered 3, after V lost 5 bases and J lost 2 bases. CDR3 coding DNA: TGTGCCAGCAGTGGACTAGCGGAGACCTACGAGCAGTACTTC. This sequence encodes CASSGLAETYEQYF.

This clone was observed a handful of times. This chain links TRBV6-4 with TRBJ2-5; TRBD2 agrees at 11 bases. Germline assignment: CDR1 MRHNA and CDR2 SNTAGT. With V trimmed by 6 bases and J by 5 bases, 8 bases remained unmatched. The length of the CDR3 is 15 residues. The CDR3 spells CASSSTSGASETQYF. The DNA of the CDR3 is TGTGCCAGCAGCTCGACTAGCGGGGCTTCGGAGACCCAGTACTTC.

The chain employs TRBV4-1 and TRBJ2-3; 8 bases agree with TRBD2. Germline lookup yields CDR1 MGHRA and CDR2 YSYEKL. With 4 bases clipped from V and 3 bases from J, the junction kept 6 bases outside the gene matches. The CDR3 contains 15 residues. The CDR3 DNA is TGCGCCAGCAGCCCCGGGAGCGGGAGAACAGATACGCAGTATTTT. This translates into CASSPGSGRTDTQYF.

The rearrangement joins TRBV27 to TRBJ1-1, with 12 bases lining up with TRBD1. Germline values: CDR1 MNHEY, CDR2 SMNVEV (reference sequence). The CDR3 contains 17 residues. The V and J ends lost 0 bases and 5 bases, in that order; junction bases with no gene match: 7. CDR3 residues: CASSLSRDRGRFTEAFF. DNA of the CDR3: TGTGCCAGCAGTTTATCCCGGGACAGGGGGCGGTTTACTGAAGCTTTCTTT.

This sequence joins TRBV6-1 and TRBJ1-1; a weak D match, TRBD1 (5 bases). CDR3 length equals 15 residues. V gave up 1 base and J gave up 1 base, with 10 bases separating them. The V gene's germline CDR1 is MNHNS and CDR2 SASEGT. Here the CDR3 DNA reads TGTGCCAGCAGTGAAGTGAGCAGGGCGAACACTGAAGCTTTCTTT. As protein: CASSEVSRANTEAFF.

V usage is TRBV5-4 and J usage is TRBJ2-2, with a tentative D call TRBD2 (5 bases). V was trimmed by 0 bases and J by 4 bases, leaving 13 bases between them. Germline CDR1 is SGHNT and CDR2 is YYREEE (reference sequence). CDR3 length equals 16 residues. The CDR3 sequence is CASSLASGLFTGELFF. For the CDR3, the DNA is TGTGCCAGCAGCTTGGCCTCAGGACTTTTCACCGGGGAGCTGTTTTTT.

This chain links TRBV4-1 with TRBJ2-2, with 12 bases that match TRBD1. Germline trimming cut 4 bases from V and 6 bases from J; bases unmatched to any gene: 18. Per the germline V gene, CDR1 is MGHRA and CDR2 is YSYEKL. The CDR3 is 20 amino acids. DNA for the CDR3: TGCGCCAGCAGCCCGGGACAGGGGGCGTTTAGAAGGTTGTATGCCGGGGAGCTGTTTTTT. Its protein is CASSPGQGAFRRLYAGELFF.

This clone was detected only once. The chain couples TRBV5-6 to TRBJ1-1; TRBD1 aligns across 12 bases. Germline CDR1 reads SGHDT; CDR2 reads YYEEEE. CDR3 length: 16 residues. The V gene end was trimmed by 4 bases and the J gene end by 5 bases; junction bases not matched to a gene: 9. CDR3: CASSDGTGGPRTEAFF. CDR3 in DNA: TGTGCCAGCAGCGACGGGACAGGGGGCCCGAGGACTGAAGCTTTCTTT.

The CDR3 protein is CSVARTSGRGYNEQFF. In DNA, the CDR3 is TGCAGCGTTGCGAGAACGAGCGGGAGGGGTTACAATGAGCAGTTCTTC. The V call is TRBV29-1, the J call TRBJ2-1; TRBD2 agrees at 10 bases. This CDR3 contains 16 residues. Germline-derived CDR1 and CDR2 are SQVTM and ANQGSEA. The V segment lost 4 bases and the J segment 4 bases; nucleotides outside the gene matches: 10.

The chain employs TRBV6-5 and TRBJ2-3; D gene uncertain. There are 14 residues in the CDR3. Deletions cut 0 bases from V and 5 bases from J, with 9 bases between. Per germline, CDR1 MNHEY and CDR2 SVGAGI. The CDR3 DNA reads as TGTGCCAGCAGTTACTCGGAGACTCAAGATACGCAGTATTTT. Translating gives CASSYSETQDTQYF.

The J gene is TRBJ1-1, the V gene TRBV7-2; 10 bases fit TRBD1. The CDR3 runs to 15 residues. V dropped 6 bases and J dropped 4; count of bases not matched to a gene: 8. Germline CDR1 reads SGHTA; CDR2 reads FQGNSA. CDR3 DNA: TGTGCCAGCAGTTCTAGAAGACAGGGGGCCACTGAAGCTTTCTTT. Translated, it gives CASSSRRQGATEAFF.

The chain is built from TRBV5-1 and TRBJ2-1; no definite D call. This CDR3 has 17 amino acids. Germline V lookup: CDR1 SGHRS, CDR2 YFSETQ. Trimming pared 0 bases from V and 4 bases from J, leaving 17 bases between. CDR3 sequence reads: CASSLEWPRGPYNEQFF. In DNA form, the CDR3 reads TGCGCCAGCAGCTTGGAGTGGCCGAGAGGTCCGTACAATGAGCAGTTCTTC.

The chain couples TRBV30 to TRBJ2-7; TRBD1 matches 7 bases. The junction had 7 bases not matched to a gene; V was cut back by 4 bases and J by 4 bases. The CDR3 consists of 13 residues. Germline CDR1 GTSNPN, CDR2 SVGIG (reference sequence). The CDR3 reads CAWTGGNWYEQYF. Written as DNA, the CDR3 is TGTGCCTGGACAGGGGGAAATTGGTACGAGCAGTACTTC.

The CDR3 is CASSGTSGRAHEQFF. CDR3 in DNA: TGTGCCAGCAGCGGGACTAGCGGGAGGGCCCATGAGCAGTTCTTC. V and J are TRBV9 and TRBJ2-1; TRBD2 agrees at 15 bases. After removal of 3 bases from V and 8 bases from J, the junction contained 3 bases not matched to a gene. This CDR3 comprises 15 residues. The V gene's germline CDR1 is SGDLS and CDR2 YYNGEE. The entire variable domain, with the rest obtained from reference TRBV9 and TRBJ2-1, is as follows: DSGVTQTPKHLITATGQRVTLRCSPRSGDLSVYWYQQSLDQGLQFLIQYYNGEERAKGNILERFSAQQFPDLHSELNLSSLELGDSALYFCASSGTSGRAHEQFFGPGTRLTVL.

The gene calls are TRBV4-2 and TRBJ2-7; 8 nucleotides match TRBD2. The germline V gene encodes CDR1 LGHNA and CDR2 YNFKEQ. V lost 4 bases and J lost 7; bases outside the gene matches: 9. This CDR3 spans 14 amino acids. CDR3 sequence reads: CASSLRSGTGEQYF. CDR3 nucleotides: TGTGCCAGCAGCCTACGTAGCGGGACGGGGGAGCAGTACTTC.